The 2 T cell receptor beta chains below were found in one sample sequenced in a study of vaccination effects on CD4 cells after COVID-19. The antigens for these receptors are not known. Peptide-pool stimulation followed by sequencing identified expanded antigen-specific CD4+ clonotypes in the ViraFEST assay. Following an approximately eleven-day culture, CD4+ T cells were purified. Two-dose BNT162b2 or mRNA-1273 vaccination was given to participants. Libraries were prepared by immunoSEQ multiplex PCR; TCRdb keeps only in-frame clonotypes and omits some of them. The data show roughly 41,000 clones, around 70% seen once. The input for sequencing was CD4+ T cells from PBMCs cultured with HCoV-OC43 spike peptides, taken after COVID-19 vaccination. Indicated subset: HCoV-OC43 spike overlapping peptide pool stimulation. All receptors come from a human donor who received a COVID-19 vaccine.

A few counts support this clone. V is TRBV6-6 and J is TRBJ1-2; TRBD1 aligns across 10 bases. The germline gives CDR1 MNHNY, CDR2 SVGAGI (reference sequence). The CDR3 sequence is 13 residues long. Germline trimming cut 6 bases from V and 7 bases from J; bases unmatched to any gene: 5. CDR3 in DNA: TGTGCCAGCAGCCCCCGGGACAGGGGTGGCTACACCTTC. The encoded protein is CASSPRDRGGYTF.

The J gene is TRBJ1-4, the V gene TRBV6-5; a possible D gene is TRBD1 (6 bases). V was pared by 5 bases and J by 7 bases, with 17 bases between. Per the germline V gene, CDR1 is MNHEY and CDR2 is SVGAGI. The CDR3 covers 15 residues. The CDR3 region is CASSPRGGHSEKLFF. CDR3 nucleotide sequence: TGTGCCAGCAGTCCTCGGGGGGGACACAGTGAAAAACTGTTTTTT.